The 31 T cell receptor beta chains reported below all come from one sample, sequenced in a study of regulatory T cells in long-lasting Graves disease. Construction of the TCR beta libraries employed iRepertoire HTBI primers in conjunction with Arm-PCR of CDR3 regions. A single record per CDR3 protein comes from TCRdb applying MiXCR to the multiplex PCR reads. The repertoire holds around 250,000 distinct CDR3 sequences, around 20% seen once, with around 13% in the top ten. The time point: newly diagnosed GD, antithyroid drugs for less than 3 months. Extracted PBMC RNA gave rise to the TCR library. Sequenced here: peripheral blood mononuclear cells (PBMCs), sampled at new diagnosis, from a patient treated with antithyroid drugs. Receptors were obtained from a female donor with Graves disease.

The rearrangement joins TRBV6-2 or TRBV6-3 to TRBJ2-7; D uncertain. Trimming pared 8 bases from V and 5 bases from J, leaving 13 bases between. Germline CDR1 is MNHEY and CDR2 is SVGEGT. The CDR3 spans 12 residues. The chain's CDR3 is CASGIYGDEQYF. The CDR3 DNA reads TGTGCCAGCGGCATCTACGGCGACGAGCAGTACTTC.

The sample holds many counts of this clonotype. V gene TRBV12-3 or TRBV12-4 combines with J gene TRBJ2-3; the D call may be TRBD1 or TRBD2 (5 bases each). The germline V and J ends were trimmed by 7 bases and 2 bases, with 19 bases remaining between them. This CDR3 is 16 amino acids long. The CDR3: CASTTTGLLPTDTQYF. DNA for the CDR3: TGTGCCAGCACCACCACAGGACTTCTTCCCACAGATACGCAGTATTTT.

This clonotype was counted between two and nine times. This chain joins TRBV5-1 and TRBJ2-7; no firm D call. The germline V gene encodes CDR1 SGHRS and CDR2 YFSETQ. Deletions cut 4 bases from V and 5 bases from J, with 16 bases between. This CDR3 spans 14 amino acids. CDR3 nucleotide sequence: TGCGCCAGCAGCATAGTCACCCGCCGGCACGAGCAGTACTTC. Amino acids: CASSIVTRRHEQYF.

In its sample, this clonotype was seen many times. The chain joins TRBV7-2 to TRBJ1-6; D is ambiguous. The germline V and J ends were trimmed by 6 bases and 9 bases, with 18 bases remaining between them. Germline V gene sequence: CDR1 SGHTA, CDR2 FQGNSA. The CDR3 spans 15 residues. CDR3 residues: CASSYLPQRSSPLHF. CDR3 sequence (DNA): TGTGCCAGCAGTTACCTACCCCAGAGGAGTTCACCCCTCCACTTT.

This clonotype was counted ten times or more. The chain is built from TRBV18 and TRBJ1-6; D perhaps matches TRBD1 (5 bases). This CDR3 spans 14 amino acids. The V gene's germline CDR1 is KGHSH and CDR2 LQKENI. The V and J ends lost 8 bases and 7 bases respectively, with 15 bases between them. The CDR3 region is CASRQGGGNSPLHF. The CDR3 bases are TGTGCCAGCCGGCAGGGCGGTGGGAATTCACCCCTCCACTTT.

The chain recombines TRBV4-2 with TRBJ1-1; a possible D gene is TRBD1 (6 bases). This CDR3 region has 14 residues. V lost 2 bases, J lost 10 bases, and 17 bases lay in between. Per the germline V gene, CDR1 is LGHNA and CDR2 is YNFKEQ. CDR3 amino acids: CASSQWEQGMGAFF. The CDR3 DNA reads TGTGCCAGCAGCCAATGGGAACAGGGAATGGGAGCTTTCTTT.

The CDR3 bases are TGTGCCAGTAGTAACCCCCGGACAACTGGGTCGAAGTCCCAGTACTTC. The encoded protein is CASSNPRTTGSKSQYF. The chain is built from TRBV19 and TRBJ2-5, with D possibly TRBD1 on 5 matching bases. V gave up 4 bases and J gave up 9 bases, with 24 bases separating them. Germline CDR1 reads LNHDA; CDR2 reads SQIVND (reference sequence). The CDR3 loop spans 16 amino acids.

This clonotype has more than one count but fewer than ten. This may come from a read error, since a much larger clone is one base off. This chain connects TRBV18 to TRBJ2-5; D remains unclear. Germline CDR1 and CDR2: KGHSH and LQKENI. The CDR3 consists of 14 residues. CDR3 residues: CASPPLGLGETQYF. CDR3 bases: TGTGCCAGCCCACCTTTGGGCCTCGGGGAGACCCAGTACTTC.

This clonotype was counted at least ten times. DNA of the CDR3: TGCGCCAGCAGCTCGGGGGGATTTAGCACAGATACGCAGTATTTT. Translated, it gives CASSSGGFSTDTQYF. The chain joins TRBV5-1 to TRBJ2-3, with 7 bases that match TRBD2. The CDR3 runs 15 residues. After removal of 3 bases from V and 0 bases from J, the junction contained 4 bases not matched to a gene. Germline V lookup: CDR1 SGHRS, CDR2 YFSETQ. Using reference TRBV5-1 and TRBJ2-3 for the parts outside the CDR3, the full variable domain is KAGVTQTPRYLIKTRGQQVTLSCSPISGHRSVSWYQQTPGQGLQFLFEYFSETQRNKGNFPGRFSGRQFSNSRSEMNVSTLELGDSALYLCASSSGGFSTDTQYFGPGTRLTVL.

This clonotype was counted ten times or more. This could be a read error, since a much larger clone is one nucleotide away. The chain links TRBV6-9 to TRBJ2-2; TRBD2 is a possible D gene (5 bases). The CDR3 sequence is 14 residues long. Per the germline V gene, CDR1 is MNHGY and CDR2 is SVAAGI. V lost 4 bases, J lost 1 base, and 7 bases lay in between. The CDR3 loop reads CASSLAGNTGELFF. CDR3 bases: TGTGCCAGCAGTTTGGCGGGGAACACCGGGGAGCTGTTTTTT.

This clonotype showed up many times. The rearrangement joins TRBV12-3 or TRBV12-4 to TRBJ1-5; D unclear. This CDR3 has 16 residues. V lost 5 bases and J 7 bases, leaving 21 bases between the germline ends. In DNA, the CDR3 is TGTGCCAGCAGTCCACAAGATGCCCCGGTGGGGCAGCCCCAGCATTTT. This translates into CASSPQDAPVGQPQHF.

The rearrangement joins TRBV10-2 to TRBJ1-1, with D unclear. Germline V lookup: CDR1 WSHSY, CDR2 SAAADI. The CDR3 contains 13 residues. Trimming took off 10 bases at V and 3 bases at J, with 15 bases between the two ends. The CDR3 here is CATNDGGDTEAFF. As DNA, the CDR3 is TGCGCCACCAACGACGGCGGGGACACTGAAGCTTTCTTT.

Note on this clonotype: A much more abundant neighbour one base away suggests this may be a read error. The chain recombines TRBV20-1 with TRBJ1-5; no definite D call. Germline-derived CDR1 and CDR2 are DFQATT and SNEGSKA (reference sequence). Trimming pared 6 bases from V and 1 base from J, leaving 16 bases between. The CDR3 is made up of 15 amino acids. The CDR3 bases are TGCAGTGCCGTAGGCCCGGGGAGAAGCAATCAGCCCCAGCATTTT. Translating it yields CSAVGPGRSNQPQHF.

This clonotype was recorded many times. CDR3 bases: TGTGCCAGCAGTGGGGGGCTAGCGGGGGCCTACGAGCAGTACTTC. It translates to CASSGGLAGAYEQYF. The chain employs TRBV6-1 and TRBJ2-7, with TRBD2 matching 10 bases. V was clipped by 4 bases and J by 2 bases; unmatched bases: 5. Germline values: CDR1 MNHNS, CDR2 SASEGT. The CDR3 length is 15 residues.

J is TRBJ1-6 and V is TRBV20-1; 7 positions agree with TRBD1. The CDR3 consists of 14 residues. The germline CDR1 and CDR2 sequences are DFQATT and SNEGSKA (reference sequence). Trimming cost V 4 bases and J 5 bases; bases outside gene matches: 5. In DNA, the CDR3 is TGCAGTGCTAAGGACAGGCTGGATAATTCACCCCTCCACTTT. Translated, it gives CSAKDRLDNSPLHF.

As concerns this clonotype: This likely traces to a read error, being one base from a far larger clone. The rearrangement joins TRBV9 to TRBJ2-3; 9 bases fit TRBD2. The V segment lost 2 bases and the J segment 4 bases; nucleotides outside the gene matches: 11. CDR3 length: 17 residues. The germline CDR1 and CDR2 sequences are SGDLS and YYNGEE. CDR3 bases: TGTGCCAGCAGCGTTGGGGGGCGTAGCGGGGGTTCAGATACGCAGTATTTT. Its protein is CASSVGGRSGGSDTQYF.

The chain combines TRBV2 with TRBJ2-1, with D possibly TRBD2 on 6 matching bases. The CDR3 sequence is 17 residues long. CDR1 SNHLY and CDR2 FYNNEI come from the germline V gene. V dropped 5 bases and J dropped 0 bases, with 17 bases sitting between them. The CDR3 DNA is TGTGCCAGCAGTCCCCCAGGCGGGACCAACTCCTACAATGAGCAGTTCTTC. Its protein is CASSPPGGTNSYNEQFF. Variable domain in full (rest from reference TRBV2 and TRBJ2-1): EPEVTQTPSHQVTQMGQEVILRCVPISNHLYFYWYRQILGQKVEFLVSFYNNEISEKSEIFDDQFSVERPDGSNFTLKIRSTKLEDSAMYFCASSPPGGTNSYNEQFFGPGTRLTVL.

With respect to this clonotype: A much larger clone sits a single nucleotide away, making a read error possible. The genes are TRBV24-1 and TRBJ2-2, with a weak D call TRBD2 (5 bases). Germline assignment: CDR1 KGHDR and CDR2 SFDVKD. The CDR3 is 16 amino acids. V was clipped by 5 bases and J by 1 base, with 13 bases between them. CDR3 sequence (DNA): TGTGCCACCAGTGCTTCAGGACGGGGGAACACCGGGGAGCTGTTTTTT. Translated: CATSASGRGNTGELFF.

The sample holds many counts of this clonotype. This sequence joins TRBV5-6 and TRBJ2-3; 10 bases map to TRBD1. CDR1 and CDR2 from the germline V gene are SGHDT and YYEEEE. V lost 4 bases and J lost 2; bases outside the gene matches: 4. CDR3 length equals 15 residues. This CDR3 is CASSRRQGATDTQYF. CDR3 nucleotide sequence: TGTGCCAGCAGCCGTCGACAGGGGGCCACAGATACGCAGTATTTT.

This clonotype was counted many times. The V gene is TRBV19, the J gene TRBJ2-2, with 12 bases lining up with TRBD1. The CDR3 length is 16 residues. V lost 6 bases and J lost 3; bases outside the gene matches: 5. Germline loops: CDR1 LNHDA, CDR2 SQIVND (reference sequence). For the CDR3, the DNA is TGTGCCAGTAGGGGACAGGGGGCGACTCACACCGGGGAGCTGTTTTTT. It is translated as CASRGQGATHTGELFF.

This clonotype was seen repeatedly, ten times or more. CDR3: CASSLGVHTYEQYF. Here the CDR3 DNA reads TGTGCCAGCAGTTTAGGGGTCCACACCTACGAGCAGTACTTC. V usage is TRBV27 and J usage is TRBJ2-7, with no clear D. Germline values: CDR1 MNHEY, CDR2 SMNVEV (reference sequence). The V end lost 2 bases, the J end lost 2 bases, and 10 bases lay between the germline ends. The CDR3 is 14 amino acids.

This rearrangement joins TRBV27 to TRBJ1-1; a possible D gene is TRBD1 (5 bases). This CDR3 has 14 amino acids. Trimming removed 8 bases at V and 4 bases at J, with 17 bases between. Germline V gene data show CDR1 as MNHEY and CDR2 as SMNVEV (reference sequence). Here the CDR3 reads CASGPLGGGTEAFF. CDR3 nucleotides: TGTGCCAGCGGCCCCTTGGGGGGAGGCACTGAAGCTTTCTTT.

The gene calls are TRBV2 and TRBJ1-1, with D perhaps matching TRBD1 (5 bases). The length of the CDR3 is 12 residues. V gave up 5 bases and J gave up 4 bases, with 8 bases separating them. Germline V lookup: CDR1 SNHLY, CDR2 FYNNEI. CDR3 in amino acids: CASSLRGTEAFF. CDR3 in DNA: TGTGCCAGCAGTCTAAGGGGCACTGAAGCTTTCTTT. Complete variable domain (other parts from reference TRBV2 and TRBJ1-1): EPEVTQTPSHQVTQMGQEVILRCVPISNHLYFYWYRQILGQKVEFLVSFYNNEISEKSEIFDDQFSVERPDGSNFTLKIRSTKLEDSAMYFCASSLRGTEAFFGQGTRLTVV.

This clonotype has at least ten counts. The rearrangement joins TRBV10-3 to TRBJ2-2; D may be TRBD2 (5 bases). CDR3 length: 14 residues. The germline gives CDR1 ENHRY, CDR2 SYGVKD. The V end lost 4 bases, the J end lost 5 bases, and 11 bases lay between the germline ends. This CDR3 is CAISGKLGTGELFF. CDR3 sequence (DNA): TGTGCCATCAGTGGGAAACTAGGAACCGGGGAGCTGTTTTTT.

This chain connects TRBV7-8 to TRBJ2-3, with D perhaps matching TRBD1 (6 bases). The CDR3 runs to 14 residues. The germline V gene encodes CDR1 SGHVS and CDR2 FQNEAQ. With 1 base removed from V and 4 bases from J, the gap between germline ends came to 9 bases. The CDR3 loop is CASSLGTVSDTQYF. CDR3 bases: TGTGCCAGCAGCTTAGGGACAGTTTCAGATACGCAGTATTTT.

DNA of the CDR3: TGTGCCAGCAGCTTGGGGTTGGAGTCACCCCTCCACTTT. It specifies CASSLGLESPLHF. J is TRBJ1-6 and V is TRBV5-4; D unresolved. This CDR3 region has 13 residues. Germline V gene sequence: CDR1 SGHNT, CDR2 YYREEE (reference sequence). Trimming left V 0 bases short and J 10 bases short, with 8 bases between.

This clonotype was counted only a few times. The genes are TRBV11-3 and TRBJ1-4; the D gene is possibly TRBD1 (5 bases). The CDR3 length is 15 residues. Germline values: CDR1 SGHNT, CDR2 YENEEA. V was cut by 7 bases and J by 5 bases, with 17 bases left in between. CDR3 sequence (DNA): TGTGCCAGCAACCAAGGCGGGGCCCGGAATGAAAAACTGTTTTTT. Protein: CASNQGGARNEKLFF. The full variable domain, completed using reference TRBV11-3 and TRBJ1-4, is EAGVVQSPRYKIIEKKQPVAFWCNPISGHNTLYWYLQNLGQGPELLIRYENEEAVDDSQLPKDRFSAERLKGVDSTLKIQPAELGDSAVYLCASNQGGARNEKLFFGSGTQLSVL.

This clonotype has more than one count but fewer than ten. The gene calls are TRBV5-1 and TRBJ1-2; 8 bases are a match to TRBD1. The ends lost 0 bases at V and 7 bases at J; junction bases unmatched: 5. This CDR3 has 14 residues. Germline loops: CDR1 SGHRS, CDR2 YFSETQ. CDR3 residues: CASSLGQGAVGYTF. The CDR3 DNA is TGCGCCAGCAGCTTGGGCCAGGGGGCGGTTGGCTACACCTTC.

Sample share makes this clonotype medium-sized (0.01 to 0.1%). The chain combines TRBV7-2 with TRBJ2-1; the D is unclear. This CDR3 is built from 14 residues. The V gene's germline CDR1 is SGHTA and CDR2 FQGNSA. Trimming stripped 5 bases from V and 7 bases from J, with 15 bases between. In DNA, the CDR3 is TGTGCCAGCAGCCCAGAGGCAGCGTTGAATGAGCAGTTCTTC. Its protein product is CASSPEAALNEQFF. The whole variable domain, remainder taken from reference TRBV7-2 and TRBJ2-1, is GAGVSQSPSNKVTEKGKDVELRCDPISGHTALYWYRQSLGQGLEFLIYFQGNSAPDKSGLPSDRFSAERTGGSVSTLTIQRTQQEDSAVYLCASSPEAALNEQFFGPGTRLTVL.

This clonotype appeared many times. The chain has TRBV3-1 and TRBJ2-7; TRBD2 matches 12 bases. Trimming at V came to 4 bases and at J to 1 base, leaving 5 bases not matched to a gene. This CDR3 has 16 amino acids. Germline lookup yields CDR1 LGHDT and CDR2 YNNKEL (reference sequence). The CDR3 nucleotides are TGTGCCAGCAGCCTGGGACTAGCGGGCCGTTCCTACGAGCAGTACTTC. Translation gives CASSLGLAGRSYEQYF.

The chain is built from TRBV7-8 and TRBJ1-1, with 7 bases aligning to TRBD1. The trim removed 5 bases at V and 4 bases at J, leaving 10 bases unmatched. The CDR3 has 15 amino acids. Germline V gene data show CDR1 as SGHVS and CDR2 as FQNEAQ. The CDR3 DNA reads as TGTGCCAGCAGCAAAGGACAGGCGAGGATCACTGAAGCTTTCTTT. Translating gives CASSKGQARITEAFF.